These 30 T cell receptor beta chains were all obtained from the same sample, sequenced in a study of cytomegalovirus exposure and HLA in healthy donors. The PCR ran on 60 Vbeta and 13 Jbeta primers. Libraries were prepared by immunoSEQ multiplex PCR; TCRdb keeps only in-frame clonotypes and omits some of them. The sample lists around 140,000 clones; about 10% were seen once. Sequenced: PBMCs. Receptors were obtained from a man aged 45-60 years in good health and CMV-seronegative.

The gene calls are TRBV2 and TRBJ2-7; 10 bases are shared with TRBD1. The CDR3 totals 15 residues. J lost 3 bases, V lost 7 bases, and 9 bases had no gene match. CDR1 and CDR2 (germline): SNHLY, FYNNEI. The CDR3 loop is CASKGEGQGFYEQYF. The DNA of the CDR3 is TGTGCCAGCAAGGGAGAGGGACAGGGGTTCTACGAGCAGTACTTC.

This clone was seen a handful of times. This CDR3 is also generated by other DNA sequences in the sample. The J gene is TRBJ2-5, the V gene TRBV11-2; maybe TRBD1 (5 bases). The V gene lost 3 bases and the J gene lost 7 bases, with 6 bases spanning the gap. Per the germline V gene, CDR1 is SGHAT and CDR2 is FQNNGV. The length of the CDR3 is 11 residues. CDR3 in DNA: TGTGCCAGCAGCTTCACAGGGACCCAGTACTTC. Translated, it gives CASSFTGTQYF.

The V gene is TRBV6-1, the J gene TRBJ2-1; TRBD2 matches at 8 bases. Losses at the gene ends were 6 bases for V and 2 bases for J; bases not matched to a gene: 6. The CDR3 loop spans 15 amino acids. Germline lookup yields CDR1 MNHNS and CDR2 SASEGT. In nucleotides, the CDR3 is TGTGCCAGCAGGGAGAGCGGGGGAGCCTACAATGAGCAGTTCTTC. Encoded protein: CASRESGGAYNEQFF.

V and J are TRBV28 and TRBJ1-4; 7 positions agree with TRBD1. The germline gives CDR1 MDHEN, CDR2 SYDVKM. V lost 8 bases to trimming and J lost 5 bases; unmatched junction nucleotides: 8. The CDR3 spans 14 residues. CDR3 sequence (DNA): TGTGCCAGCGGGTTACAGGGGAACAATGAAAAACTGTTTTTT. This gives the protein CASGLQGNNEKLFF.

This clone appeared a few times. The gene calls are TRBV2 and TRBJ1-4, with 8 bases that match TRBD1. The V gene end was trimmed by 5 bases and the J gene end by 7 bases; junction bases not matched to a gene: 9. CDR1 is SNHLY, CDR2 FYNNEI, per germline. This CDR3 is built from 15 residues. In DNA, the CDR3 is TGTGCCAGCAGTTCTGACAGGGGCCGAGGTGAAAAACTGTTTTTT. Translation gives CASSSDRGRGEKLFF.

Only a few counts were recorded for this clone. V and J are TRBV7-9 and TRBJ2-6, with D maybe TRBD1 (6 bases). V gave up 6 bases and J gave up 0 bases, with 15 bases separating them. Germline CDR1 reads SEHNR; CDR2 reads FQNEAQ (reference sequence). CDR3 size: 17 residues. The CDR3 bases are TGTGCCAGCAGTCCTTGGACAGAAAACTCTGGGGCCAACGTCCTGACTTTC. Translating it yields CASSPWTENSGANVLTF.

This clone was seen more than once but under ten times. CDR3 loop: CASSSDGASVGTDTQYF. CDR3 sequence (DNA): TGTGCCAGCAGCTCCGACGGGGCTAGCGTGGGCACAGATACGCAGTATTTT. The chain is built from TRBV7-2 and TRBJ2-3, with a weak D call TRBD2 (6 bases). Trimming removed 4 bases from V and 1 base from J, with 18 bases in between. Germline values: CDR1 SGHTA, CDR2 FQGNSA. CDR3 length: 17 amino acids.

This clone was observed a handful of times. The chain carries TRBV30 and TRBJ2-7, with 8 bases fitting TRBD2. V trimming: 0 bases; J trimming: 2 bases; junction bases outside the gene matches: 0. This CDR3 is built from 13 residues. Germline V gene data show CDR1 as GTSNPN and CDR2 as SVGIG (reference sequence). The CDR3: CAWSVAGAYEQYF. In nucleotides, the CDR3 is TGTGCCTGGAGTGTAGCGGGAGCCTACGAGCAGTACTTC.

J is TRBJ1-6 and V is TRBV11-2; D unclear. Looked up from germline, CDR1 is SGHAT and CDR2 is FQNNGV. The CDR3 sequence is 15 residues long. V shed 2 bases and J shed 9 bases, with 14 bases lying between them. The CDR3 nucleotides are TGTGCCAGCAGCTTAAGTAACTCTCTAGCTTCACCCCTCCACTTT. This sequence encodes CASSLSNSLASPLHF.

This clone was seen more than once but under ten times. The chain employs TRBV27 and TRBJ1-5; possibly TRBD1 for D (5 bases). CDR1 and CDR2 from the germline V gene are MNHEY and SMNVEV (reference sequence). The CDR3 runs 15 residues. CDR3 amino acids: CASSSHGAGNQPQHF. The CDR3, as DNA: TGTGCTTCCAGCAGCCATGGGGCTGGCAATCAGCCCCAGCATTTT.

The rearrangement links TRBV5-1 to TRBJ2-3; weak D call: TRBD2 (6 bases). Trimming shortened V by 4 bases and J by 1 base, and 16 bases separated the two germline ends. Germline CDR1 and CDR2: SGHRS and YFSETQ. This CDR3 contains 16 residues. In DNA, the CDR3 is TGCGCCAGCAGCCCCTCGGTGACTAGTGGCACAGATACGCAGTATTTT. It yields the protein CASSPSVTSGTDTQYF.

The chain employs TRBV28 and TRBJ2-4; D might be TRBD2 (6 bases). The germline CDR1 and CDR2 sequences are MDHEN and SYDVKM. V dropped 3 bases and J dropped 4 bases, with 10 bases sitting between them. The CDR3 covers 14 residues. As DNA, the CDR3 is TGTGCCAGCAGTTTGCGACTAGTAAAAAACATTCAGTACTTC. The encoded protein is CASSLRLVKNIQYF.

This clone was counted only a few times. The chain uses TRBV19 and TRBJ2-3; TRBD2 agrees at 10 bases. CDR1 is LNHDA, CDR2 SQIVND, per germline (reference sequence). The J segment lost 5 bases and the V segment lost 0 bases, leaving 8 bases of the junction unmatched. The CDR3 is 17 amino acids. The CDR3 spells CASSIDPRLAGGDTQYF. The CDR3 nucleotides read TGTGCCAGTAGTATAGACCCGAGACTAGCGGGTGGAGATACGCAGTATTTT.

This rearrangement joins TRBV5-1 to TRBJ2-5, with D perhaps matching TRBD1 (5 bases). The V gene lost 3 bases and the J gene lost 1 base, with 19 bases spanning the gap. The CDR3 extends over 17 amino acids. The V gene's germline CDR1 is SGHRS and CDR2 YFSETQ. This CDR3 reads CASSYLRQHLSQETQYF. The CDR3 DNA reads TGCGCCAGCAGCTACCTGCGACAGCATCTATCCCAAGAGACCCAGTACTTC.

This chain links TRBV30 with TRBJ2-3, with TRBD1 matching 8 bases. This CDR3 spans 12 amino acids. The ends lost 5 bases at V and 4 bases at J; junction bases unmatched: 2. The germline V gene has CDR1 GTSNPN and CDR2 SVGIG (reference sequence). The CDR3 loop reads CAWGQGADTQYF. CDR3 in DNA: TGTGCCTGGGGACAGGGAGCAGATACGCAGTATTTT.

Only a few counts were recorded for this clone. CDR3 nucleotides: TGTGCCAGTAGTTCAAGGGAAAAACAGGGTCGTTTTACAGATACGCAGTATTTT. Protein sequence: CASSSREKQGRFTDTQYF. The rearrangement joins TRBV19 to TRBJ2-3, with D maybe TRBD1 (6 bases). This CDR3 spans 18 amino acids. Germline V gene sequence: CDR1 LNHDA, CDR2 SQIVND (reference sequence). V was cut by 5 bases and J by 3 bases, with 24 bases left in between.

The V gene is TRBV6-1, the J gene TRBJ2-5; 10 positions match TRBD1. V lost 5 bases, J lost 2 bases, and 2 bases stayed unmatched. The CDR3 is 14 amino acids. In germline, CDR1 is MNHNS, CDR2 SASEGT. The CDR3 spells CASSRDRGQETQYF. For the CDR3, the DNA is TGTGCCAGCAGTAGGGACAGGGGACAAGAGACCCAGTACTTC.

About this clone itself: The same CDR3 arises from other DNA sequences in this sample as well. CDR3 residues: CASSLTGNTEAFF. As DNA, the CDR3 is TGTGCCAGCAGTTTGACAGGGAACACTGAAGCTTTCTTT. This chain joins TRBV7-8 and TRBJ1-1; maybe TRBD1 (6 bases). V was pared by 6 bases and J by 1 base, with 9 bases between. The CDR3 consists of 13 residues. Germline CDR1 SGHVS, CDR2 FQNEAQ.

The CDR3 reads CAWNRGSVLTF. The CDR3 region has the DNA TGTGCCTGGAACAGGGGGAGCGTCCTGACTTTC. The chain combines TRBV30 with TRBJ2-6; 8 bases align to TRBD1. The junction had 2 bases not matched to a gene; V was cut back by 4 bases and J by 12 bases. Germline CDR1 reads GTSNPN; CDR2 reads SVGIG (reference sequence). The CDR3 has 11 residues. The variable domain in full, completed from reference TRBV30 and TRBJ2-6, reads SQTIHQWPATLVQPVGSPLSLECTVEGTSNPNLYWYRQAAGRGLQLLFYSVGIGQISSEVPQNLSASRPQDRQFILSSKKLLLSDSGFYLCAWNRGSVLTFGAGSRLTVL.

This clone appeared a few times. CDR3 coding DNA: TGTGCCAGCAGCTTTTCCCTAGCGGGGTTTGGGGAGACCCAGTACTTC. The encoded protein is CASSFSLAGFGETQYF. The J gene is TRBJ2-5, the V gene TRBV11-2; 9 nucleotides align to TRBD2. This CDR3 region has 16 residues. CDR1 SGHAT and CDR2 FQNNGV come from the germline V gene. After removal of 3 bases from V and 5 bases from J, the junction contained 10 bases not matched to a gene.

This chain joins TRBV5-1 and TRBJ2-3; D perhaps matches TRBD2 (6 bases). This CDR3 is built from 16 residues. The V gene lost 4 bases and the J gene lost 1 base, with 16 bases spanning the gap. Germline V gene data show CDR1 as SGHRS and CDR2 as YFSETQ. CDR3 coding DNA: TGCGCCAGCAGCCCCCGGATATCTAGCGGCACAGATACGCAGTATTTT. This sequence encodes CASSPRISSGTDTQYF.

In its sample, this clone was seen a few times. J is TRBJ2-1 and V is TRBV11-2, with a possible D match to TRBD2 (6 bases). This CDR3 comprises 13 residues. Trimming cost V 2 bases and J 9 bases, with 11 bases left between them. In germline, CDR1 is SGHAT, CDR2 FQNNGV. The CDR3 reads CASSLLLASEQFF. The CDR3 DNA reads TGTGCCAGCAGCTTACTACTAGCCAGTGAGCAGTTCTTC.

The chain combines TRBV7-9 with TRBJ2-7; 8 positions agree with TRBD2. The CDR3 totals 13 residues. V was pared by 11 bases and J by 5 bases, with 11 bases of the junction left unmatched. The germline CDR1 and CDR2 sequences are SEHNR and FQNEAQ (reference sequence). The CDR3 region has the DNA TGTGCCGTAAGGGGACTAGGTGGCGACGAGCAGTACTTC. This sequence encodes CAVRGLGGDEQYF. Complete variable domain (other parts from reference TRBV7-9 and TRBJ2-7): DTGVSQNPRHKITKRGQNVTFRCDPISEHNRLYWYRQTLGQGPEFLTYFQNEAQLEKSRLLSDRFSAERPKGSFSTLEIQRTEQGDSAMYLCAVRGLGGDEQYFGPGTRLTVT.

The chain carries TRBV18 and TRBJ1-5; TRBD1 is a possible D gene (6 bases). Germline-derived CDR1 and CDR2 are KGHSH and LQKENI. Trimming pared 3 bases from V and 2 bases from J, leaving 11 bases between. The CDR3 consists of 15 residues. The chain's CDR3 is CASSPDSSRNQPQHF. The CDR3 DNA follows: TGTGCCAGCTCACCGGACAGTTCCCGCAATCAGCCCCAGCATTTT.

This clone showed up just a few times. The genes are TRBV28 and TRBJ2-7, with 8 nucleotides matching TRBD1. With V trimmed by 6 bases and J by 6 bases, 7 bases remained unmatched. Looked up from germline, CDR1 is MDHEN and CDR2 is SYDVKM. This CDR3 is built from 13 residues. The CDR3 DNA reads TGTGCCAGCAGCCCCGTCGACAGGGGCGAGCAGTACTTC. This gives the protein CASSPVDRGEQYF.

J is TRBJ2-7 and V is TRBV6-6; 8 nucleotides line up with TRBD1. V trimming: 4 bases; J trimming: 3 bases; junction bases outside the gene matches: 5. CDR3 size: 14 residues. CDR1 and CDR2 from the germline V gene are MNHNY and SVGAGI (reference sequence). The CDR3 DNA reads as TGTGCCAGCAGTTCCCGTACAGGGGGCTACGAGCAGTACTTC. This codes for CASSSRTGGYEQYF.

In its sample, this clone was seen many times. The chain couples TRBV2 to TRBJ2-7; 8 positions match TRBD1. With V trimmed by 2 bases and J by 2 bases, 2 bases remained unmatched. The germline gives CDR1 SNHLY, CDR2 FYNNEI. This CDR3 spans 14 amino acids. In DNA form, the CDR3 reads TGTGCCAGCAGTGAACAGGGGGCTACCTACGAGCAGTACTTC. Translated: CASSEQGATYEQYF.

This clone was counted between two and nine times. The chain joins TRBV29-1 to TRBJ2-2; 7 nucleotides match TRBD1. The junction had 7 bases not matched to a gene; V was cut back by 6 bases and J by 0 bases. Germline CDR1 reads SQVTM; CDR2 reads ANQGSEA. This CDR3 has 15 amino acids. CDR3 DNA: TGCAGCGTAATACAGGGGCCCGCGAACACCGGGGAGCTGTTTTTT. It encodes CSVIQGPANTGELFF.

This clone has just a few counts. The J gene is TRBJ2-7, the V gene TRBV5-1; TRBD1 is a possible D gene (6 bases). Deletions cut 4 bases from V and 5 bases from J, with 10 bases between. CDR3 length: 12 residues. Germline CDR1 reads SGHRS; CDR2 reads YFSETQ. The chain's CDR3 is CASSPQGHEQYF. In DNA, the CDR3 is TGCGCCAGCAGCCCACAGGGACACGAGCAGTACTTC. Full variable domain (missing parts from reference TRBV5-1 and TRBJ2-7): KAGVTQTPRYLIKTRGQQVTLSCSPISGHRSVSWYQQTPGQGLQFLFEYFSETQRNKGNFPGRFSGRQFSNSRSEMNVSTLELGDSALYLCASSPQGHEQYFGPGTRLTVT.

This rearrangement joins TRBV11-1 to TRBJ1-1, with D unresolved. This CDR3 region has 14 residues. Trimming pared 4 bases from V and 7 bases from J, leaving 16 bases between. Per germline, CDR1 SGHAT and CDR2 FQDESV (reference sequence). CDR3 amino acids: CASSSQRVGSEAFF. The CDR3 DNA sequence: TGTGCCAGCAGCTCCCAGCGGGTTGGGAGTGAAGCTTTCTTT.